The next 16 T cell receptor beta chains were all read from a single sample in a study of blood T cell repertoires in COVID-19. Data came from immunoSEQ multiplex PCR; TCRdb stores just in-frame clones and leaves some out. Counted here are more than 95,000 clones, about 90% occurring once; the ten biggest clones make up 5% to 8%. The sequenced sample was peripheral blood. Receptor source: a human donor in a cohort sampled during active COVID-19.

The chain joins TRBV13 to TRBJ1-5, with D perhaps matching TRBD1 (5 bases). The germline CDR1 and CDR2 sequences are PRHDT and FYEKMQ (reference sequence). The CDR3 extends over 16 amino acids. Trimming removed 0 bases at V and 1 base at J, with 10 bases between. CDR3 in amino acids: CASSLGGLQSNQPQHF. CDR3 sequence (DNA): TGTGCCAGCAGCTTAGGGGGGCTACAAAGCAATCAGCCCCAGCATTTT. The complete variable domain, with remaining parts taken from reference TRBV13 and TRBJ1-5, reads AAGVIQSPRHLIKEKRETATLKCYPIPRHDTVYWYQQGPGQDPQFLISFYEKMQSDKGSIPDRFSAQQFSDYHSELNMSSLELGDSALYFCASSLGGLQSNQPQHFGDGTRLSIL.

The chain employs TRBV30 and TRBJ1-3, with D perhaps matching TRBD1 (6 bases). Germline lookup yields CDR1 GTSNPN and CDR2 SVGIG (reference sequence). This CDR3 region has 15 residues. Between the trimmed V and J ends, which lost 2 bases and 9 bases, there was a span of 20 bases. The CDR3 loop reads CAWSPSPGQFTTIYF. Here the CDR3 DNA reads TGTGCCTGGAGTCCCTCGCCTGGACAGTTTACCACCATATATTTT.

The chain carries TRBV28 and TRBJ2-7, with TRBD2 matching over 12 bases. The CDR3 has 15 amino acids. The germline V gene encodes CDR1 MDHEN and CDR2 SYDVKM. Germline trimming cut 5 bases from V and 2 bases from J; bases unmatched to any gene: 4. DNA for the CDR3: TGTGCCAGCAGTCTACTAGCGGGAGGTACCTACGAGCAGTACTTC. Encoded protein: CASSLLAGGTYEQYF.

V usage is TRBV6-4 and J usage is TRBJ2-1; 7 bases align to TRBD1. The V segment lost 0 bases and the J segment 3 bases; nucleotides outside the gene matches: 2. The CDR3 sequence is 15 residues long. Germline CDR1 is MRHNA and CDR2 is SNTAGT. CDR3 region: CASSDSGTDYNEQFF. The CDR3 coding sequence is TGTGCCAGCAGTGACTCTGGGACAGACTACAATGAGCAGTTCTTC.

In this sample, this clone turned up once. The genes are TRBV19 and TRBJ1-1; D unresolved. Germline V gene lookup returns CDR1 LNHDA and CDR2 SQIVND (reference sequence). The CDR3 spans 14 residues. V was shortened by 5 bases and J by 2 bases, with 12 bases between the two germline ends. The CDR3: CASSAPGINTEAFF. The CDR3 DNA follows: TGTGCCAGTAGTGCCCCGGGAATTAACACTGAAGCTTTCTTT.

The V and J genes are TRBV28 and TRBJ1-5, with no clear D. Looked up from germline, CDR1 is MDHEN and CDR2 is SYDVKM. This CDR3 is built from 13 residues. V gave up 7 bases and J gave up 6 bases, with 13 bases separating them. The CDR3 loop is CASTTAVSQPQHF. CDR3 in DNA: TGTGCCAGCACCACCGCCGTGAGTCAGCCCCAGCATTTT.

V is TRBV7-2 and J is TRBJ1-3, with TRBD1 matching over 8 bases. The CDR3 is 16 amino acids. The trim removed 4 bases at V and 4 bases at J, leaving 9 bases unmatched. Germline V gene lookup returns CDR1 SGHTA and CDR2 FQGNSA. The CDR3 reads CASSSEQGGLGNTIYF. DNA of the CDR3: TGTGCCAGCAGCTCGGAACAGGGGGGGCTCGGAAACACCATATATTTT.

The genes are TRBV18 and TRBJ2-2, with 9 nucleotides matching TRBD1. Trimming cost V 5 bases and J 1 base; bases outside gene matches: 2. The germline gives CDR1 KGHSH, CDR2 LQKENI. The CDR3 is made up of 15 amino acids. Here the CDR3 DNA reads TGTGCCAGCTCATGGGACAGGGTGAACACCGGGGAGCTGTTTTTT. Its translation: CASSWDRVNTGELFF.

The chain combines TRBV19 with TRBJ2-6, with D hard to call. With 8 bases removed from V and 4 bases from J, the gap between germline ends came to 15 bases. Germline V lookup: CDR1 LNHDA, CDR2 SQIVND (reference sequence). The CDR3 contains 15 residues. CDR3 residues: CASHITGTGANVLTF. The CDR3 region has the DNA TGTGCCAGTCACATCACGGGTACCGGGGCCAACGTCCTGACTTTC.

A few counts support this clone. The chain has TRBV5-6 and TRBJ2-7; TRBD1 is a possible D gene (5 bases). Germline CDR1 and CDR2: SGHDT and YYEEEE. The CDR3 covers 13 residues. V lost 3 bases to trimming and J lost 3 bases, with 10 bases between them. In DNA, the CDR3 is TGTGCCAGCAGCTGGGGCCGGAACTACGAGCAGTACTTC. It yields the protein CASSWGRNYEQYF.

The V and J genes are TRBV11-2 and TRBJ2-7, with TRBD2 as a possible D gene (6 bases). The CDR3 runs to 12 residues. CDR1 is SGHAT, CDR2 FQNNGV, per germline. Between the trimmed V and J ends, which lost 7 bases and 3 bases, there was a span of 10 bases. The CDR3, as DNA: TGTGCCAGCAAGTTGGGGGGCTACGAGCAGTACTTC. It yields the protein CASKLGGYEQYF.

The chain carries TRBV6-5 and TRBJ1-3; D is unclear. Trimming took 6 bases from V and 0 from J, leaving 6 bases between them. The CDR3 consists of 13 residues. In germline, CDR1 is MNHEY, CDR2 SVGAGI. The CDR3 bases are TGTGCCAGCAGACTTAACTCTGGAAACACCATATATTTT. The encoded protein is CASRLNSGNTIYF.

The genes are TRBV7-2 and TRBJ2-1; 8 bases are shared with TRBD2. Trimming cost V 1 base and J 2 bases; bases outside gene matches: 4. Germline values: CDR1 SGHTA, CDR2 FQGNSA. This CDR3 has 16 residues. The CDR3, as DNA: TGTGCCAGCAGCTTAGTCCCGGGAGGGGCCTACAATGAGCAGTTCTTC. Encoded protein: CASSLVPGGAYNEQFF. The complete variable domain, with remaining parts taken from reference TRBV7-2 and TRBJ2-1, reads GAGVSQSPSNKVTEKGKDVELRCDPISGHTALYWYRQSLGQGLEFLIYFQGNSAPDKSGLPSDRFSAERTGGSVSTLTIQRTQQEDSAVYLCASSLVPGGAYNEQFFGPGTRLTVL.

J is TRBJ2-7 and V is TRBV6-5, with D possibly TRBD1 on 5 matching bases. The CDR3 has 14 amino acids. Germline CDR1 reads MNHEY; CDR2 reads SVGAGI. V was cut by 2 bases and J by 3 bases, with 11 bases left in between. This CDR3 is CASSYNGHGYEQYF. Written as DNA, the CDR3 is TGTGCCAGCAGTTACAACGGACACGGCTACGAGCAGTACTTC.

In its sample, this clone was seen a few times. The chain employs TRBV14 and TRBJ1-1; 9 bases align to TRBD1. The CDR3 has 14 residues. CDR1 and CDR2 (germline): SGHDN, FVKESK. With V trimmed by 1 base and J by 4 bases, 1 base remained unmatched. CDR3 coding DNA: TGTGCCAGCAGCCAAGGGACAGGGGTCACTGAAGCTTTCTTT. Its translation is CASSQGTGVTEAFF.

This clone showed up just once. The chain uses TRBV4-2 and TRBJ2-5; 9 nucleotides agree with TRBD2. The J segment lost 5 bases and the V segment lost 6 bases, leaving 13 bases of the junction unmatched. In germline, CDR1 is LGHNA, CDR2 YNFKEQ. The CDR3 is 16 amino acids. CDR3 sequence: CASRMGRGGAEETQYF. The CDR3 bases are TGTGCCAGCAGGATGGGACGCGGGGGGGCAGAGGAGACCCAGTACTTC.